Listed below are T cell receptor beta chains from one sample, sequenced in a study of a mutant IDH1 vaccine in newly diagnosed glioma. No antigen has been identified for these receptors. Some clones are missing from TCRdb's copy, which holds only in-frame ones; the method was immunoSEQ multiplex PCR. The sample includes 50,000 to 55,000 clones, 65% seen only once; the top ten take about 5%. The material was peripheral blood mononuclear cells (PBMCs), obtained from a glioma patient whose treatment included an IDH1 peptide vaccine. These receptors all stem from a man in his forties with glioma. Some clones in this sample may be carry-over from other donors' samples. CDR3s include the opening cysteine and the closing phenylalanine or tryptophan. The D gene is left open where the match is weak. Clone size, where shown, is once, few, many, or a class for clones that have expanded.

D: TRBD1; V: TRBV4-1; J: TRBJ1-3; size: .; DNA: TGCGCCAGCAGCCAAGATCGACAGGGAGTGCGAAACACCATATATTTT; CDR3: CASSQDRQGVRNTIYF
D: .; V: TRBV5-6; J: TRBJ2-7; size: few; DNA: TGTGCCAGCAGCAGGGGGTACGAGCAGTACTTC; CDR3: CASSRGYEQYF
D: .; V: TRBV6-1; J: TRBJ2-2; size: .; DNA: TGTGCCAGCAGTGAATTTGGCGGAGCCAACACCGGGGAGCTGTTTTTT; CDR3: CASSEFGGANTGELFF
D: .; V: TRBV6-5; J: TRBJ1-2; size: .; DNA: TGTGCCAGCAGTGGGGGCGGCTATGGCTACACCTTC; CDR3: CASSGGGYGYTF
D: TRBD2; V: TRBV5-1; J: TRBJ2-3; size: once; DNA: TGCGCCAGCAGCTTGGGGGGACTAGCGGGGGGAGAAGATACGCAGTATTTT; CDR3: CASSLGGLAGGEDTQYF
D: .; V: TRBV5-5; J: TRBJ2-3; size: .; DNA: TGTGCCAGCAGCTTGTCGGGTCACACAGATACGCAGTATTTT; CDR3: CASSLSGHTDTQYF
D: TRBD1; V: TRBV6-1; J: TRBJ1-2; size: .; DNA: TGTGCCAGCGAGTTACAGGGGGCGCCTGGCTACACCTTC; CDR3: CASELQGAPGYTF
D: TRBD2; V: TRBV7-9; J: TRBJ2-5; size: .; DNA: TGTGCCAGCAGCTTAGTGCTTGCGGGGGGAGGGACCCAGTACTTC; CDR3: CASSLVLAGGGTQYF
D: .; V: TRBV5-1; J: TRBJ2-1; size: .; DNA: TGCGCCAGCAGTTGGGAGCGGAGCTCCTACAATGAGCAGTTCTTC; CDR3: CASSWERSSYNEQFF
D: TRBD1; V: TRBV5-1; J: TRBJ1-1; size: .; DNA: TGCGCCAGCAGCGGGACAGGCGGAATGAACACTGAAGCTTTCTTT; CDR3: CASSGTGGMNTEAFF
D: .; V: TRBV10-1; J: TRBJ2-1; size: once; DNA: TGCGCCAGCAGTGAGTCGACACTAGCCCATGAGCAGTTCTTC; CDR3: CASSESTLAHEQFF
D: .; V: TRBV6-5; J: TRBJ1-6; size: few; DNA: TGTGCCAGCAGTTACGAGAATAATTCACCCCTCCACTTT; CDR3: CASSYENNSPLHF
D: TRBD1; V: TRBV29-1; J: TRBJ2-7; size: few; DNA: TGCAGCGTGACAGGGGTCGGGTACGAGCAGTACTTC; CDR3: CSVTGVGYEQYF
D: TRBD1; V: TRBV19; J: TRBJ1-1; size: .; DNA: TGTGCCAGTAGTGTAATCGACAGGGCCACTGAAGCTTTCTTT; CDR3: CASSVIDRATEAFF
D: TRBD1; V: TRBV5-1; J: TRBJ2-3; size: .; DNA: TGCGCCAGCAGCCCGGACAAGGGGGCAGGAGATACGCAGTATTTT; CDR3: CASSPDKGAGDTQYF
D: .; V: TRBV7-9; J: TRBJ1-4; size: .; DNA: TGTGCCAGCAGCCATGGCGGTCAGTTTAATGAAAAACTGTTTTTT; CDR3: CASSHGGQFNEKLFF
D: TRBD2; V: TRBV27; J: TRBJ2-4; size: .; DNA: TGTGCCAGCAGTTTATTTGCTAGCGGGGGGCTAGTCAAAAACATTCAGTACTTC; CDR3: CASSLFASGGLVKNIQYF
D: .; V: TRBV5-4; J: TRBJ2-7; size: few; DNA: TGTGCCAGCAGCTTGGGCCCCGGCGAGCAGTACTTC; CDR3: CASSLGPGEQYF
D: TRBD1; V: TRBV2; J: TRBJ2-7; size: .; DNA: TGTGCCAGCAGTGAAGCGGGGACAGCTACCTCCTACGAGCAGTACTTC; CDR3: CASSEAGTATSYEQYF
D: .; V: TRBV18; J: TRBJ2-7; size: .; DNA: TGTGCCACCTCGGAATCGTCATACGAGCAGTACTTC; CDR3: CATSESSYEQYF
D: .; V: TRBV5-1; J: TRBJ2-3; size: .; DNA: TGCGCCAGTTCCACCGGGGGCCTTCGAGATACGCAGTATTTT; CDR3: CASSTGGLRDTQYF
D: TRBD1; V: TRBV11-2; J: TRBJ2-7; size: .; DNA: TGTGCCAGCAGCTTAGATGGCAGGGGGCGCGGGTACGAGCAGTACTTC; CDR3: CASSLDGRGRGYEQYF
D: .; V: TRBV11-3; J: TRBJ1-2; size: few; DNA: TGTGCCAGCAGCTTACGGAGGTATGGCTACACCTTC; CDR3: CASSLRRYGYTF
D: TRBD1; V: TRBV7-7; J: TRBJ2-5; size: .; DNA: TGTGCCAGCAGCTTACAGGGGGCGTCGGAGACCCAGTACTTC; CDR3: CASSLQGASETQYF
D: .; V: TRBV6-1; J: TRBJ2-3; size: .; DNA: TGTGCCAGCATCTGGGGGTCCACAGATACGCAGTATTTT; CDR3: CASIWGSTDTQYF
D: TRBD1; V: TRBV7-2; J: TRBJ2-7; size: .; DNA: TGTGCCAGCAGCAGGGACAGGGGCTACGAGCAGTACTTC; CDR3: CASSRDRGYEQYF
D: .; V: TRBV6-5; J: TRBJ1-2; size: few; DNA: TGTGCCAGCAGCCCTCATCTTTTATCCCAGGAGGGCTACACCTTC; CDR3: CASSPHLLSQEGYTF
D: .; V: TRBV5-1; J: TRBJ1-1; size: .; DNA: TGCGCCAGCAGCCAGACAAGCCCGGGTGAAGCTTTCTTT; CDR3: CASSQTSPGEAFF